This note documents a single TCR beta chain sequence. Repertoires were generated with immunoSEQ multiplex PCR, while TCRdb's copy carries only in-frame clones and drops some. There are about 320,000 clones in the sample; 75% to 90% occur only once, and approximately 1.9% lies in the top ten. The CDR3 length is 15 residues. V was trimmed by 3 bases and J by 3 bases, leaving 12 bases between them. CDR1 is SGHAT and CDR2 is FQNNGV in the germline V gene. Categorization into cohorts depended on clinical history that participants reported. This sample stems from a study of blood T cell repertoires in COVID-19.

The clonotype originates from a woman aged 25 to 45 who had been exposed to COVID-19. The sample comprised PBMCs or T cells enriched from blood (not recorded which). The chain couples TRBV11-2 to TRBJ1-3; D is possibly TRBD1 (6 bases). The CDR3: CASSFHTGSGNTIYF. CDR3 nucleotides: TGTGCCAGCAGCTTTCACACAGGGAGTGGAAACACCATATATTTT.